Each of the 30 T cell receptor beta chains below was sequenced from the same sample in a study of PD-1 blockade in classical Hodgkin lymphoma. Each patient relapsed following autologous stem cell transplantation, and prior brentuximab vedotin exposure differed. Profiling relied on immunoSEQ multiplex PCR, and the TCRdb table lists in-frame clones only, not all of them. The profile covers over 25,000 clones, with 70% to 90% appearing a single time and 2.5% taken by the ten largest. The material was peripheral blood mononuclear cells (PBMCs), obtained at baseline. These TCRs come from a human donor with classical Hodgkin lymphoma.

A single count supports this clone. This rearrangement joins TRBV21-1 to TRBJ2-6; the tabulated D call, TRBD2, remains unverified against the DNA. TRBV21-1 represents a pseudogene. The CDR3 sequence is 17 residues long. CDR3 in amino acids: CASGRGCPLCGANVLTF. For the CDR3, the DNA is TGTGCCAGCGGGCGGGGATGCCCCCTTTGCGGGGCCAACGTCCTGACTTTC.

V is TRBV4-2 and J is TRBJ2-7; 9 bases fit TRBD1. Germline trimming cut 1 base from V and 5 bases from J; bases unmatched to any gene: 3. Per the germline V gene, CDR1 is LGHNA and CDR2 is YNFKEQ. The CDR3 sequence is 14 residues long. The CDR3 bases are TGTGCCAGCAGCCAAGCGACAGGGGGAGACGAGCAGTACTTC. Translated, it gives CASSQATGGDEQYF.

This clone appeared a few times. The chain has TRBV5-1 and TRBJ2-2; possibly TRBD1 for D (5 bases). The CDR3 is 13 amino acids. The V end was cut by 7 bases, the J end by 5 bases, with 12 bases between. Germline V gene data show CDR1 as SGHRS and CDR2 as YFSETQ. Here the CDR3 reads CASGASGTGELFF. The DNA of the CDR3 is TGCGCCAGCGGGGCTTCTGGGACCGGGGAGCTGTTTTTT.

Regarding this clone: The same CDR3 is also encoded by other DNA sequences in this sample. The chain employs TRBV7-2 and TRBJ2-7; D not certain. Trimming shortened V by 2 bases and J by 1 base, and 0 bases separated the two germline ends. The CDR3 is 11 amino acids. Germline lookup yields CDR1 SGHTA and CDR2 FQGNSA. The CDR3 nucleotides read TGTGCCAGCAGCTTATCCTACGAGCAGTACTTC. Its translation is CASSLSYEQYF.

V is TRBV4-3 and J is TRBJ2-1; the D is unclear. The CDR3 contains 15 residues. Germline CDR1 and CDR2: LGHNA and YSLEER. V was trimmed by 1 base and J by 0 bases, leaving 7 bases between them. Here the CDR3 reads CASSQVASSYNEQFF. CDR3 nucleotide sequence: TGCGCCAGCAGCCAAGTAGCCAGCTCCTACAATGAGCAGTTCTTC.

The CDR3 spells CASSLSLNYQETQYF. As DNA, the CDR3 is TGTGCCAGCAGTTTATCGCTTAACTATCAAGAGACCCAGTACTTC. The rearrangement links TRBV27 to TRBJ2-5; D is unclear. The CDR3 length is 15 residues. The germline V gene encodes CDR1 MNHEY and CDR2 SMNVEV (reference sequence). V lost 0 bases and J 2 bases, leaving 10 bases between the germline ends.

The CDR3 here is CASSPGTAPGFAYNEQFF. CDR3 coding DNA: TGTGCCAGCAGCCCCGGGACTGCCCCCGGTTTTGCCTACAATGAGCAGTTCTTC. The chain links TRBV13 to TRBJ2-1; possibly TRBD2 for D (6 bases). The CDR3 totals 18 residues. The V and J ends lost 5 bases and 2 bases respectively, with 22 bases between them. CDR1 PRHDT and CDR2 FYEKMQ come from the germline V gene (reference sequence).

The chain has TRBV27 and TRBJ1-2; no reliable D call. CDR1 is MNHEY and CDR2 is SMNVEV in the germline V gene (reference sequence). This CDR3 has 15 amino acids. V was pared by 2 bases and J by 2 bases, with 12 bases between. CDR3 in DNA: TGTGCCAGCAGTTTAATGGCGATAGGGAACTATGGCTACACCTTC. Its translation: CASSLMAIGNYGYTF.

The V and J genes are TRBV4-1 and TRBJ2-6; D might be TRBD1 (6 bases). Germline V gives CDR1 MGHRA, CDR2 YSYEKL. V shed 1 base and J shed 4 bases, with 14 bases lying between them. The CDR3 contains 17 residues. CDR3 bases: TGCGCCAGCAGCCAAGTATCGAACAGGGTCGGGGCCAACGTCCTGACTTTC. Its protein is CASSQVSNRVGANVLTF.

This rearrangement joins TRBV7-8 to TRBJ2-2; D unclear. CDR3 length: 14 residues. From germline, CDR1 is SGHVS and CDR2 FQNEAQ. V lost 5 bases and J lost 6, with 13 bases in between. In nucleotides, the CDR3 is TGTGCCAGCAGCCCTCCTAGGGCCCCCGGGGAGCTGTTTTTT. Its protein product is CASSPPRAPGELFF.

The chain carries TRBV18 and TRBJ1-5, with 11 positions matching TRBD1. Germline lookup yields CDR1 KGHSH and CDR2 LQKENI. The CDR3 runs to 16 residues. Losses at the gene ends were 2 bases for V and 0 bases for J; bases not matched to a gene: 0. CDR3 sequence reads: CASSPGTGGSNQPQHF. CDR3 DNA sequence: TGTGCCAGCTCACCAGGGACAGGGGGTAGCAATCAGCCCCAGCATTTT.

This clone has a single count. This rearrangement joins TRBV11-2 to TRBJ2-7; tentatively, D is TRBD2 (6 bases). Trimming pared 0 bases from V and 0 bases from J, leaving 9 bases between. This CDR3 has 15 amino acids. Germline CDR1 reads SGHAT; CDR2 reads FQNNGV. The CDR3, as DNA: TGTGCCAGCAGCTTAGAGGAGGGCCCCTCCTACGAGCAGTACTTC. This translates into CASSLEEGPSYEQYF.

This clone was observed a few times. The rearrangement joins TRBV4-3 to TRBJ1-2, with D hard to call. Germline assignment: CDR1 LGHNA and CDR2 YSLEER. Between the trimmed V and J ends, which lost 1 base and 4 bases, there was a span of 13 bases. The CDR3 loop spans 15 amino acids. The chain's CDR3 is CASSQGGSAAYGYTF. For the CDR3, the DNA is TGCGCCAGCAGCCAAGGTGGCTCTGCCGCCTATGGCTACACCTTC.

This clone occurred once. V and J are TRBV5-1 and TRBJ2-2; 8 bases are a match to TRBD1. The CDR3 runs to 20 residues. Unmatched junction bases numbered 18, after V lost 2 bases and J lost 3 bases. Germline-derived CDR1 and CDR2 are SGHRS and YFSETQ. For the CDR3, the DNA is TGCGCCAGCAGCTTACCTGCCAACCAGGGGGCAACCCTGTACACCGGGGAGCTGTTTTTT. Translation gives CASSLPANQGATLYTGELFF. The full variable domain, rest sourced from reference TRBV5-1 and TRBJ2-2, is KAGVTQTPRYLIKTRGQQVTLSCSPISGHRSVSWYQQTPGQGLQFLFEYFSETQRNKGNFPGRFSGRQFSNSRSEMNVSTLELGDSALYLCASSLPANQGATLYTGELFFGEGSRLTVL.

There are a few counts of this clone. CDR3 amino acids: CASGLVEAPGYTF. The CDR3 coding sequence is TGTGCTAGTGGTTTGGTAGAAGCTCCGGGCTACACCTTC. The chain carries TRBV12-5 and TRBJ1-2; unclear D gene. From germline, CDR1 is LGHNT and CDR2 FRNRAP. With 0 bases removed from V and 8 bases from J, the gap between germline ends came to 10 bases. This CDR3 region has 13 residues.

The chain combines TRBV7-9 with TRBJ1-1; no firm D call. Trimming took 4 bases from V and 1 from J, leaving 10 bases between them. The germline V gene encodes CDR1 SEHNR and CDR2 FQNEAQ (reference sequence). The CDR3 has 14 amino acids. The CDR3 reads CASSSDTPNTEAFF. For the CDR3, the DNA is TGTGCCAGCAGCTCAGATACGCCGAACACTGAAGCTTTCTTT.

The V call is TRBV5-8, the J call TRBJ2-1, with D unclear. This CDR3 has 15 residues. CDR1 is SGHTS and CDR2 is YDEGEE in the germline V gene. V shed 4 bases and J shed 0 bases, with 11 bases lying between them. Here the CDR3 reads CASSLLTGSYNEQFF. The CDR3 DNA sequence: TGTGCCAGCAGCCTCCTAACGGGCTCCTACAATGAGCAGTTCTTC.

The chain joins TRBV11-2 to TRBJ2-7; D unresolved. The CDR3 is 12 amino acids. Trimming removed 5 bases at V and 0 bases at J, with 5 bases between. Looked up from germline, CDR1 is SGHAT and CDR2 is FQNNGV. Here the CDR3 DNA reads TGTGCCAGCAGCCCCCCCTCCTACGAGCAGTACTTC. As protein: CASSPPSYEQYF.

The CDR3 sequence: CASSDSLDTGELFF. For the CDR3, the DNA is TGCGCCAGCAGCGATTCCCTGGACACCGGGGAGCTGTTTTTT. The chain employs TRBV5-1 and TRBJ2-2; the D is unclear. This CDR3 comprises 14 residues. In germline, CDR1 is SGHRS, CDR2 YFSETQ. V lost 4 bases and J lost 3, with 10 bases in between.

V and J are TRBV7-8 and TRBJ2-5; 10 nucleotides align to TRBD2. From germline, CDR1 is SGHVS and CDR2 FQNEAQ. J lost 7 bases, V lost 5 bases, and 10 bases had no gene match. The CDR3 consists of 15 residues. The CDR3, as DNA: TGTGCCAGCAGCGAAAGTAGCGGGGGGCACGTGACCCAGTACTTC. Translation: CASSESSGGHVTQYF.

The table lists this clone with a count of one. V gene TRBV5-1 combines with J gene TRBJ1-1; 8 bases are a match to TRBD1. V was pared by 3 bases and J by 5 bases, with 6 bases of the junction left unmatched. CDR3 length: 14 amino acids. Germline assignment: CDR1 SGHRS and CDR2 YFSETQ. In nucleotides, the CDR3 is TGCGCCAGCAGCTCGCAGGGGGCGAGGACTGAAGCTTTCTTT. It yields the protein CASSSQGARTEAFF.

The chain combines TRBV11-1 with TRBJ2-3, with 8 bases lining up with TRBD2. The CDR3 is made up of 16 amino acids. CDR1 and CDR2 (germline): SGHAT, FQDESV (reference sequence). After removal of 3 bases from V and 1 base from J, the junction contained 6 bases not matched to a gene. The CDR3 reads CASSLGKTSGTDTQYF. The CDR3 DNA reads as TGTGCCAGCAGCTTGGGAAAGACTAGCGGCACAGATACGCAGTATTTT.

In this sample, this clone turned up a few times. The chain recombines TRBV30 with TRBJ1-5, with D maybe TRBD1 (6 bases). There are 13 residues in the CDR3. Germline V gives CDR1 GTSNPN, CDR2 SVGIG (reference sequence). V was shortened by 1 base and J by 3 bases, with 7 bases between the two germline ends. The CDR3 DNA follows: TGTGCCTGGAGTGGACAGGACAATCAGCCCCAGCATTTT. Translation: CAWSGQDNQPQHF.

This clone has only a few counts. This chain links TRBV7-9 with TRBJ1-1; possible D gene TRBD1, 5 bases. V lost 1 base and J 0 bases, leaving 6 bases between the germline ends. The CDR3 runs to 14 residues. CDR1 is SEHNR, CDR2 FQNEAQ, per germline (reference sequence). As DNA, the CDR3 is TGTGCCAGCAGCTTAGGACAGATGAACACTGAAGCTTTCTTT. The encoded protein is CASSLGQMNTEAFF.

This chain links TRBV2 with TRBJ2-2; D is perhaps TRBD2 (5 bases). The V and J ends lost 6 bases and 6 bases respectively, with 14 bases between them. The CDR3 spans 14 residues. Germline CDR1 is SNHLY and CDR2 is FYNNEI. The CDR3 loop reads CASSPQLEAGELFF. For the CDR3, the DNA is TGTGCCAGCAGCCCCCAACTAGAGGCCGGGGAGCTGTTTTTT.

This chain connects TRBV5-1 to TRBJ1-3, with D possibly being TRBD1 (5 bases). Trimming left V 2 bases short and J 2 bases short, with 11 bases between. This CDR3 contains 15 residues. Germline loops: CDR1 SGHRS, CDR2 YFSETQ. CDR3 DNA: TGCGCCAGCAGCTTAGCAGGGCAAGCTGGAAACACCATATATTTT. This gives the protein CASSLAGQAGNTIYF.

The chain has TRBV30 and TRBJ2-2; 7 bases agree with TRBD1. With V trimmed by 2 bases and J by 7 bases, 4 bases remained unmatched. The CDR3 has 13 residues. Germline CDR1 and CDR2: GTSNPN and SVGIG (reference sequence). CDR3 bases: TGTGCCTGGAGTAAACAGGGGATCGGGGAGCTGTTTTTT. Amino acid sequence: CAWSKQGIGELFF.

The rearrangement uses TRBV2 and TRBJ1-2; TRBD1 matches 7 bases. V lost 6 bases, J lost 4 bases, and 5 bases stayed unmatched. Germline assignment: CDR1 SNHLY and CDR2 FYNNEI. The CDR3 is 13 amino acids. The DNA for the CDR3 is TGTGCCAGCAGGAGGGGGCTTAGCTATGGCTACACCTTC. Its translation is CASRRGLSYGYTF.

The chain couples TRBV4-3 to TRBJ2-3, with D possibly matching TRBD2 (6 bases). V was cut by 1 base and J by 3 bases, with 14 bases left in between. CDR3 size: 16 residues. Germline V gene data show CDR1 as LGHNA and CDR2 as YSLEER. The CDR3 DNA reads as TGCGCCAGCAGCCAAGCCTCGGTCGGGACTACAGATACGCAGTATTTT. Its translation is CASSQASVGTTDTQYF.

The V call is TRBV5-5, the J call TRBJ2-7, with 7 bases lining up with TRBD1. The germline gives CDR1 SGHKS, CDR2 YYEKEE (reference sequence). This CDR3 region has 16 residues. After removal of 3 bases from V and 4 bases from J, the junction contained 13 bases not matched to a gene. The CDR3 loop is CASSSSQGMEYYEQYF. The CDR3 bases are TGTGCCAGCAGCTCCTCACAGGGGATGGAGTATTACGAGCAGTACTTC.